This T cell receptor beta chain was recovered during a study of blood T cell repertoires in COVID-19. Here immunoSEQ multiplex PCR was the method, and the copy in TCRdb shows in-frame clones only, minus some. The sample has around 310,000 clones; approximately 91% are singletons. This clone was counted once. From germline, CDR1 is LGHNA and CDR2 YSLEER. With 0 bases removed from V and 6 bases from J, the gap between germline ends came to 15 bases. The CDR3 is 15 amino acids. Membership in each cohort depended on participant-reported clinical history. In Cohort 3, a recovered donor had either two negative PCRs, clearance, or symptom resolution.

Sequences were obtained from PBMCs or T cells enriched from blood (not recorded which). This TCR was sampled from a woman in her thirties or forties who had recovered from COVID-19. The gene calls are TRBV4-3 and TRBJ2-7, with a weak D call TRBD2 (5 bases). The chain's CDR3 is CASSQEMFEGSEQYF. CDR3 DNA: TGCGCCAGCAGCCAAGAAATGTTCGAGGGCTCCGAGCAGTACTTC.